The present T cell receptor beta chain was sequenced within a study of T-cell reconstitution after alpha-beta-depleted transplantation in children. Study observations and caveats: There were reportedly several hundred expanded graft clones from which alpha-beta T cells came about two months after transplant. Counts and diversity of T cells one year after transplant came mostly from newly produced T cells. Where some patients showed high TCRbeta diversity at day 60, it came from recipient T cells and thymic progenitors that had survived.

This clonotype has at least ten counts. The antigen remains unidentified. CDR3 size: 15 residues. The germline V and J ends were trimmed by 1 base and 3 bases, with 10 bases remaining between them. Germline values: CDR1 SGHTA, CDR2 FQGNSA. Unique molecular identifiers tagged the TCRbeta library. TCRdb reprocessed the PCR reads with MiXCR, giving one entry per CDR3 protein. The data hold 40,000 to 55,000 distinct CDR3 sequences, with 5% to 6.5% observed a single time. This sample comprised PBMCs, mostly from graft donor cells, obtained 60 days after TCRalphabeta/CD19-depleted stem cell transplant. This chain joins TRBV7-2 and TRBJ1-3; D is ambiguous. This sequence originates from a female patient aged 2 to 10 who had a stem cell transplant for aplastic anemia, so the T cells may come from the graft donor. DNA for the CDR3: TGTGCCAGCAGCTTAGTATCAAACATTGGAAACACCATATATTTT. It is translated as CASSLVSNIGNTIYF.